The clone carrying this T cell receptor (beta chain) was seen ten or more times. The data belong to a study of T-cell reconstitution after alpha-beta-depleted transplantation in children. Molecular barcoding with unique molecular identifiers was used for the TCRbeta library. TCRdb fed the PCR reads into MiXCR, producing one record per CDR3 protein. The repertoire holds about 640,000 distinct CDR3 sequences, approximately 17% seen once, with about 1.1% in the top ten. The CDR3 loop spans 14 amino acids. Germline lookup yields CDR1 DFQATT and CDR2 SNEGSKA (reference sequence). Trimming at V came to 3 bases and at J to 8 bases, leaving 8 bases not matched to a gene.

The rearrangement uses TRBV20-1 and TRBJ2-2, with 8 bases fitting TRBD1. The input for sequencing was PBMCs from the stem cell graft donor, taken from the stem cell graft. The sequence was collected from a human donor who donated a stem cell graft to a child with acute myeloid leukemia. CDR3 protein: CSASRGRSGGELFF. Here the CDR3 DNA reads TGCAGTGCTAGCAGGGGGCGGTCGGGTGGGGAGCTGTTTTTT.